This T cell receptor beta chain was identified in a study of T-cell reconstitution after alpha-beta-depleted transplantation in children. The TCRbeta library was prepared with unique molecular identifiers. MiXCR, applied by TCRdb to the PCR reads, yields one record per CDR3 protein. This sample carries approximately 98,000 distinct CDR3 sequences, around 6.4% of them seen once, and the ten largest clones take about 23%. The V gene's germline CDR1 is MDHEN and CDR2 SYDVKM. The ends were cut back, 5 bases at V and 0 bases at J, with 11 bases in the middle. CDR3 size: 15 residues. This clonotype was detected ten times or more.

The TCR sequence derives from a male patient aged 2-15 years who had a stem cell transplant for acute lymphoblastic leukemia, so the T cells may come from the graft donor. This specimen was PBMCs, mostly from graft donor cells, taken 360 days after TCRalphabeta/CD19-depleted stem cell transplant. J is TRBJ2-1 and V is TRBV28; D is unresolved. CDR3 sequence: CASSSRFTSYNEQFF. CDR3 nucleotides: TGTGCCAGCAGTAGCAGGTTTACCTCCTACAATGAGCAGTTCTTC. Together with reference TRBV28 and TRBJ2-1, the CDR3 gives the full variable domain: DVKVTQSSRYLVKRTGEKVFLECVQDMDHENMFWYRQDPGLGLRLIYFSYDVKMKEKGDIPEGYSVSREKKERFSLILESASTNQTSMYLCASSSRFTSYNEQFFGPGTRLTVL.